This T cell receptor beta chain was profiled in a study of shared clonotypes between healthy human individuals. Study at large: The donor group consisted of two women and three men, aged 18 to 49.

Of note for this clone: Its antigen remains unknown.

Study results and limitations: Shared across a few donors were around 5% of the naive CD4 clonotypes. The sampled material consisted only of blood, and tissue repertoires are likely to differ.

The assay ran at deep level. Using immunoSEQ multiplex PCR, the repertoire was profiled, and TCRdb retains in-frame clones only, with some absent. The profile shows about 1.5 million clones, approximately 98% of them singletons. The CDR3 is made up of 14 amino acids. CDR1 SNHLY and CDR2 FYNNEI come from the germline V gene. V was clipped by 6 bases and J by 0 bases, with 11 bases between them. The source is a man aged 25 to 40 in good health. The chain employs TRBV2 and TRBJ1-2; D not resolved. Sequenced sample: naive CD4+ T cells sorted from blood. Subset meaning: CD45RA+ positively selected. CDR3 nucleotide sequence: TGTGCCAGCAGAGGGTCTTCCGCTAACTATGGCTACACCTTC. Translating gives CASRGSSANYGYTF.